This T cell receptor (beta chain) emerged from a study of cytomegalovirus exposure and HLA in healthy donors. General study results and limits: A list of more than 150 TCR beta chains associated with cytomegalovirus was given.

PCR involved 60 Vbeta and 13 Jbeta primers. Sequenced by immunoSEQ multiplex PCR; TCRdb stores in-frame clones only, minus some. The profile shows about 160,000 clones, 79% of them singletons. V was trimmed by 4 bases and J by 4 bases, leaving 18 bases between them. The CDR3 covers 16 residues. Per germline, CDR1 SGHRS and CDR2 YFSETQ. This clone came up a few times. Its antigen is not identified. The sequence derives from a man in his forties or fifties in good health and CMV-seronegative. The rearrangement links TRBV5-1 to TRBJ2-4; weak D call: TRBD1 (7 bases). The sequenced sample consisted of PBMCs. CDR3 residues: CASSRQGGGEKNIQYF. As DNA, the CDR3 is TGCGCCAGCAGCAGGCAGGGGGGTGGTGAAAAAAACATTCAGTACTTC.